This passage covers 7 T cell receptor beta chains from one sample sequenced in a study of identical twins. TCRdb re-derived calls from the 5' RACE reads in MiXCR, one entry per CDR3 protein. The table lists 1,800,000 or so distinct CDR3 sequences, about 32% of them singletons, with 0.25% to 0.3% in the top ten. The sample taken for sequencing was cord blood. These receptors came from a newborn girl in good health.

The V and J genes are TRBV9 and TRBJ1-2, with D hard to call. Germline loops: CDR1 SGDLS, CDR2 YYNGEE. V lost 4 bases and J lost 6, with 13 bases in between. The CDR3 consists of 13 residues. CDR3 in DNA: TGTGCCAGCAGCCTCCCTCGGGTTGATGGCTACACCTTC. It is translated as CASSLPRVDGYTF. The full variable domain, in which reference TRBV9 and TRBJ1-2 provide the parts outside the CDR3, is DSGVTQTPKHLITATGQRVTLRCSPRSGDLSVYWYQQSLDQGLQFLIQYYNGEERAKGNILERFSAQQFPDLHSELNLSSLELGDSALYFCASSLPRVDGYTFGSGTRLTVV.

The chain's CDR3 is CASTRGTSRNQPQHF. In nucleotides, the CDR3 is TGTGCCAGCACCCGGGGGACTTCACGCAATCAGCCCCAGCATTTT. The rearrangement links TRBV28 to TRBJ1-5; the D gene is possibly TRBD1 (5 bases). This CDR3 contains 15 residues. CDR1 is MDHEN and CDR2 is SYDVKM in the germline V gene. The V end lost 7 bases, the J end lost 2 bases, and 15 bases lay between the germline ends.

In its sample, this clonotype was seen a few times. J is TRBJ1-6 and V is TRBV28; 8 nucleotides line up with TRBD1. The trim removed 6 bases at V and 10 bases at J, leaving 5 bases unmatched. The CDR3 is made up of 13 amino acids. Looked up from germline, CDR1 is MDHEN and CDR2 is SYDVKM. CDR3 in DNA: TGTGCCAGCAGAGGACAGGGCCGGTCACCCCTCCACTTT. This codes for CASRGQGRSPLHF.

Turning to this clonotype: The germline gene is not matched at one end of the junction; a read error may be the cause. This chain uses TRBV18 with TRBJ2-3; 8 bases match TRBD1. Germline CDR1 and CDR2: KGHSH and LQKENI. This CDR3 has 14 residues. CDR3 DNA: TGTGTCAGCTCAACCTCACAGGGGGTCGATACGCAGTATTTT. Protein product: CVSSTSQGVDTQYF. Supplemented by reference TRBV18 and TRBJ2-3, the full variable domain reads NAGVMQNPRHLVRRRGQEARLRCSPMKGHSHVYWYRQLPEEGLKFMVYLQKENIIDESGMPKERFSAEFPKEGPSILRIQQVVRGDSAAYFCVSSTSQGVDTQYFGPGTRLTVL.

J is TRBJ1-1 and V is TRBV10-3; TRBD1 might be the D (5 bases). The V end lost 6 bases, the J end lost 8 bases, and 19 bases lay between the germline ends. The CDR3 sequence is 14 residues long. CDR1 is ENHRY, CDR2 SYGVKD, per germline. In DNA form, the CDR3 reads TGTGCCATCAGCACCGGGGCCGGGGGGGAGGAAGCTTTCTTT. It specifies CAISTGAGGEEAFF.

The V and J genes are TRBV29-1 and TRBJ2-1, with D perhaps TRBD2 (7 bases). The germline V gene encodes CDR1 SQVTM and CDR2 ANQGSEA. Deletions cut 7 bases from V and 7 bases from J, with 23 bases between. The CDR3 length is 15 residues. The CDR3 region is CSAMLGLKGGNEQFF. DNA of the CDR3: TGCAGCGCCATGCTGGGGTTGAAGGGGGGGAATGAGCAGTTCTTC.

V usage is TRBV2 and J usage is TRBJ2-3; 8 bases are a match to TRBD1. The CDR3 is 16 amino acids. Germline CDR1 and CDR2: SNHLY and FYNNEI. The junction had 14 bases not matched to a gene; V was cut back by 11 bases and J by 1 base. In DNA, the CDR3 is TGTGCCGGCATGGGATTAGGACAGGGAGGCACAGATACGCAGTATTTT. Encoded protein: CAGMGLGQGGTDTQYF.